This TCR beta chain came from a study of molecular identifiers for immune sequencing clone quantification. To note about this clonotype: A read error may produce the germline difference seen at one junction end.

This CDR3 has 21 amino acids. The germline V gene has CDR1 SGHNT and CDR2 YENEEA. TCRdb called the PCR reads again in MiXCR, with one record for every CDR3 protein. This sample yields over 600,000 distinct CDR3 sequences, of which roughly 21% are seen a single time; 0.85% belongs to the top ten. Naive CD8 T cell sorting was performed on the CD8+CD4-CCR7+CD45RA+ phenotype. Material for sequencing was naive CD8+ T cells from blood, with Jurkat cell RNA spiked in. The subset is: FACS-sorted CD8+CD4-CCR7+CD45RA+ naive T cells. This sequence was found in a human donor in good health. Some libraries in this study had Jurkat cell RNA spiked in. This chain uses TRBV11-3 with TRBJ1-5; tentative D call: TRBD1 (6 bases). The CDR3 is CAGSPEFVYDRKGVSNQPQHF. DNA for the CDR3: TGTGCCGGCAGCCCTGAATTTGTCTATGACAGGAAGGGCGTGAGCAATCAGCCCCAGCATTTT.